Below are 2 T cell receptor beta chains sequenced from a single sample in a study of liver allograft versus peripheral blood T cells. About the study: Transplanted-liver T cell receptor repertoires were compared with recipients' peripheral blood repertoires.

In TCRdb, the reads were re-called with MiXCR into one record per CDR3 protein. The sample contains over 10,000 distinct CDR3 sequences, under 30% of which appear only once. These TCRs come from a human patient who had a liver transplant. The graft donor may have given rise to some T cells.

This chain links TRBV11-1 with TRBJ1-1; D call uncertain. V lost 2 bases and J 0 bases, leaving 7 bases between the germline ends. This CDR3 region has 14 residues. Germline values: CDR1 SGHAT, CDR2 FQDESV (reference sequence). The CDR3 loop is CASSLTGMNTEAFF. The DNA for the CDR3 is TGTGCCAGCAGCTTAACCGGAATGAACACTGAAGCTTTCTTT.

This clonotype counts as medium-sized. The chain joins TRBV18 to TRBJ2-5; D ambiguous. CDR1 is KGHSH, CDR2 LQKENI, per germline. The CDR3 contains 13 residues. Trimming took off 2 bases at V and 3 bases at J, with 7 bases between the two ends. CDR3 in amino acids: CASSPIQKETQYF. CDR3 bases: TGTGCCAGCTCACCAATACAAAAAGAGACCCAGTACTTC.